Shown below are 24 T cell receptor beta chains from a single sample sequenced in a study of shared clonotypes between healthy human individuals. Measured with immunoSEQ multiplex PCR; TCRdb has only the in-frame clones, and not every one. This sample has about 680,000 clones, with around 90% found just once. Naive CD8 isolation took CD45RO-negative cells positively selected for CCR7 and excluded terminally differentiated effector memory CD45RA+ cells. Sequenced material: naive CD8+ T cells sorted from blood. All receptors derive from a young man in good health.

The chain recombines TRBV7-6 with TRBJ2-3, with D maybe TRBD2 (6 bases). Germline V lookup: CDR1 SGHVS, CDR2 FNYEAQ. The CDR3 contains 18 residues. Trimming pared 6 bases from V and 0 bases from J, leaving 22 bases between. The DNA for the CDR3 is TGTGCCAGCAGTAGGCTAAGGGGTGGCGGGATTAGCACAGATACGCAGTATTTT. It translates to CASSRLRGGGISTDTQYF.

The chain couples TRBV19 to TRBJ2-7, with D unresolved. CDR1 is LNHDA, CDR2 SQIVND, per germline (reference sequence). Deletions cut 5 bases from V and 2 bases from J, with 19 bases between. This CDR3 is 16 amino acids long. CDR3 DNA: TGTGCCAGTAGTGAGCTTTTTAAGGGAAATACCTACGAGCAGTACTTC. Its protein is CASSELFKGNTYEQYF.

This clone was counted only a few times. The rearrangement links TRBV5-4 to TRBJ1-1; D unclear. Germline V gives CDR1 SGHNT, CDR2 YYREEE (reference sequence). The CDR3 extends over 13 amino acids. The V gene lost 0 bases and the J gene lost 1 base, with 4 bases spanning the gap. The CDR3 loop is CASSLGENTEAFF. CDR3 sequence (DNA): TGTGCCAGCAGCTTGGGGGAGAACACTGAAGCTTTCTTT.

The chain employs TRBV19 and TRBJ1-2; perhaps TRBD1 as D (5 bases). Germline CDR1 LNHDA, CDR2 SQIVND (reference sequence). The CDR3 covers 15 residues. The ends were cut back, 1 base at V and 4 bases at J, with 13 bases in the middle. CDR3 residues: CASSIVPGSIYGYTF. The CDR3 DNA reads TGTGCCAGTAGTATAGTTCCAGGGTCCATCTATGGCTACACCTTC.

The chain recombines TRBV7-9 with TRBJ2-1, with TRBD1 matching 9 bases. This CDR3 contains 17 residues. Germline lookup yields CDR1 SEHNR and CDR2 FQNEAQ (reference sequence). Unmatched junction bases numbered 14, after V lost 3 bases and J lost 8 bases. The CDR3 is CASSFLSGTGIFDEQFF. The CDR3 DNA reads as TGTGCCAGCAGCTTTCTATCCGGGACAGGGATTTTCGATGAGCAGTTCTTC.

The count of this clone is one. This chain uses TRBV2 with TRBJ2-7, with TRBD2 identical over 12 bases. Trimming removed 3 bases from V and 3 bases from J; junction bases left unmatched: 6. The CDR3 has 16 residues. The germline CDR1 and CDR2 sequences are SNHLY and FYNNEI. The CDR3 nucleotides read TGTGCCAGCAGTGAGGGACTAGCGGGCCTAATCTACGAGCAGTACTTC. This codes for CASSEGLAGLIYEQYF.

The chain employs TRBV14 and TRBJ2-1; either TRBD1 or TRBD2 may fit D (6 bases each). Between the trimmed V and J ends, which lost 1 base and 1 base, there was a span of 14 bases. Germline CDR1 and CDR2: SGHDN and FVKESK. This CDR3 has 17 amino acids. The CDR3 region is CASSQVFRRGSYNEQFF. The DNA for the CDR3 is TGTGCCAGCAGCCAAGTATTTAGGAGGGGGTCCTACAATGAGCAGTTCTTC.

The V gene is TRBV27, the J gene TRBJ2-3; TRBD2 aligns across 11 bases. This CDR3 is built from 16 residues. CDR1 MNHEY and CDR2 SMNVEV come from the germline V gene (reference sequence). Losses at the gene ends were 4 bases for V and 0 bases for J; bases not matched to a gene: 3. CDR3 residues: CASSSRTSGSTDTQYF. For the CDR3, the DNA is TGTGCCAGCAGTTCAAGGACTAGCGGGAGCACAGATACGCAGTATTTT.

This chain joins TRBV7-9 and TRBJ2-1; D is possibly TRBD1 (6 bases). In germline, CDR1 is SEHNR, CDR2 FQNEAQ (reference sequence). The CDR3 covers 11 residues. Trimming stripped 3 bases from V and 10 bases from J, with 7 bases between. The CDR3: CASSFTGEQFF. The CDR3 nucleotides read TGTGCCAGCAGCTTTACAGGGGAGCAGTTCTTC.

The chain uses TRBV11-2 and TRBJ2-3; the match to TRBD2 covers 9 bases. Losses at the gene ends were 6 bases for V and 2 bases for J; bases not matched to a gene: 6. Germline-derived CDR1 and CDR2 are SGHAT and FQNNGV. The CDR3 runs 15 residues. The CDR3 DNA reads TGTGCCAGCAGTTCAATAGCGGGAGACACAGATACGCAGTATTTT. This gives the protein CASSSIAGDTDTQYF.

The chain combines TRBV5-1 with TRBJ1-4; D remains unclear. The germline V gene encodes CDR1 SGHRS and CDR2 YFSETQ. The CDR3 spans 12 residues. V lost 1 base to trimming and J lost 8 bases, with 6 bases between them. In DNA, the CDR3 is TGCGCCAGCAGCTTGCAAGGAGAAAAACTGTTTTTT. It encodes CASSLQGEKLFF.

The rearrangement uses TRBV19 and TRBJ1-1; D is uncertain. The CDR3 has 14 amino acids. V was trimmed by 5 bases and J by 4 bases, leaving 14 bases between them. CDR1 LNHDA and CDR2 SQIVND come from the germline V gene (reference sequence). The CDR3 coding sequence is TGTGCCAGTAGTCTCGGAGACATGGGCACTGAAGCTTTCTTT. Amino acid sequence: CASSLGDMGTEAFF. The full variable domain, rest sourced from reference TRBV19 and TRBJ1-1, is DGGITQSPKYLFRKEGQNVTLSCEQNLNHDAMYWYRQDPGQGLRLIYYSQIVNDFQKGDIAEGYSVSREKKESFPLTVTSAQKNPTAFYLCASSLGDMGTEAFFGQGTRLTVV.

The chain carries TRBV10-1 and TRBJ2-1, with 12 bases that match TRBD2. Germline V CDR1 and CDR2: WNHNN, SYGVQD (reference sequence). The J segment lost 7 bases and the V segment lost 5 bases, leaving 6 bases of the junction unmatched. This CDR3 has 15 residues. The CDR3 DNA reads as TGCGCCAGCAGTTCACTAGCGGGAGGCCAGAATGAGCAGTTCTTC. This translates into CASSSLAGGQNEQFF.

Only a few counts were recorded for this clone. This chain links TRBV27 with TRBJ2-1; 8 nucleotides line up with TRBD1. This CDR3 spans 15 amino acids. V dropped 6 bases and J dropped 3; count of bases not matched to a gene: 7. Germline CDR1 and CDR2: MNHEY and SMNVEV (reference sequence). This chain's CDR3 is CASRYSGGSYNEQFF. CDR3 in DNA: TGTGCCAGCAGGTATTCAGGGGGCAGCTACAATGAGCAGTTCTTC.

The chain carries TRBV6-5 and TRBJ2-2; 7 bases are a match to TRBD2. J lost 8 bases, V lost 2 bases, and 11 bases had no gene match. CDR1 is MNHEY, CDR2 SVGAGI, per germline. This CDR3 is built from 16 residues. CDR3 in DNA: TGTGCCAGCAGTTACGGGATTGGGGCGGGAGCTGGGGAGCTGTTTTTT. It translates to CASSYGIGAGAGELFF.

The CDR3 spells CASSLGETGTQETQYF. The CDR3 bases are TGTGCCAGCAGCTTAGGTGAGACAGGGACCCAAGAGACCCAGTACTTC. The chain has TRBV11-2 and TRBJ2-5, with 7 bases lining up with TRBD1. The V and J ends lost 1 base and 1 base, in that order; junction bases with no gene match: 6. The CDR3 has 16 amino acids. Germline CDR1 SGHAT, CDR2 FQNNGV.

The chain joins TRBV6-5 to TRBJ2-3; no definite D call. The CDR3 sequence is 11 residues long. Deletions cut 8 bases from V and 6 bases from J, with 9 bases between. Germline loops: CDR1 MNHEY, CDR2 SVGAGI. The CDR3 DNA follows: TGTGCCAGCGGGGATGGGGATACGCAGTATTTT. Translation: CASGDGDTQYF.

The chain is built from TRBV11-2 and TRBJ1-3, with D tentatively TRBD1 (5 bases). Trimming stripped 6 bases from V and 0 bases from J, with 12 bases between. CDR3 size: 15 residues. The germline V gene encodes CDR1 SGHAT and CDR2 FQNNGV. The CDR3 loop is CASRAGTGSGNTIYF. The CDR3 nucleotides read TGTGCCAGCAGGGCTGGGACGGGCTCTGGAAACACCATATATTTT.

The J gene is TRBJ2-1, the V gene TRBV9; 7 nucleotides line up with TRBD2. After removal of 4 bases from V and 8 bases from J, the junction contained 9 bases not matched to a gene. There are 14 residues in the CDR3. Germline CDR1 SGDLS, CDR2 YYNGEE. The CDR3 nucleotides are TGTGCCAGCAGCATCAGCGGGACCCTCCATGAGCAGTTCTTC. Translated, it gives CASSISGTLHEQFF.

The chain carries TRBV7-9 and TRBJ2-1; D gene uncertain. V was pared by 3 bases and J by 4 bases, with 19 bases between. CDR1 is SEHNR and CDR2 is FQNEAQ in the germline V gene (reference sequence). This CDR3 comprises 17 residues. CDR3 sequence: CASSFRPNDVAYNEQFF. The CDR3 DNA reads TGTGCCAGCAGCTTTCGGCCAAACGATGTGGCTTACAATGAGCAGTTCTTC.

This clone was observed once. The J gene is TRBJ1-1, the V gene TRBV7-9, with D possibly TRBD1 on 5 matching bases. CDR1 and CDR2 from the germline V gene are SEHNR and FQNEAQ (reference sequence). The CDR3 has 16 residues. V was shortened by 5 bases and J by 2 bases, with 18 bases between the two germline ends. CDR3 coding DNA: TGTGCCAGCAGCCTCCTCGGGAGGGGAGACAACACTGAAGCTTTCTTT. This codes for CASSLLGRGDNTEAFF.

The V and J genes are TRBV9 and TRBJ2-2, with 11 bases aligning to TRBD2. Germline V gene data show CDR1 as SGDLS and CDR2 as YYNGEE. The CDR3 length is 18 residues. V shed 1 base and J 3 bases; nucleotides not matched to a gene: 8. CDR3: CASSVSPRTSGYTGELFF. The CDR3 region has the DNA TGTGCCAGCAGCGTATCCCCTCGGACTAGCGGGTACACCGGGGAGCTGTTTTTT.

J is TRBJ2-5 and V is TRBV5-5; TRBD2 is a possible D gene (5 bases). Germline V gene sequence: CDR1 SGHKS, CDR2 YYEKEE (reference sequence). Trimming cost V 5 bases and J 0 bases, with 8 bases left between them. CDR3 length: 13 amino acids. The CDR3, as DNA: TGTGCCAGCAGAACAGCGGACCAAGAGACCCAGTACTTC. Translated: CASRTADQETQYF.

The gene calls are TRBV7-9 and TRBJ2-7; D possibly corresponds to TRBD2 (6 bases). The germline V and J ends were trimmed by 11 bases and 0 bases, with 14 bases remaining between them. Germline V gives CDR1 SEHNR, CDR2 FQNEAQ (reference sequence). The CDR3 is 13 amino acids. The CDR3 DNA reads TGTGCCGGGGCCTTAGCGGACTCCTACGAGCAGTACTTC. Translating it yields CAGALADSYEQYF.